This TCR beta chain was recorded in a study of CD4 T cells in relation to SARS-CoV-2 and coronaviruses. The wider study: TCR beta CDR3s were sequenced after approximately 11-day antigen culture of PBMCs. The negative reference was HIV-1 Nef peptide pool or peptide-free culture.

The V gene's germline CDR1 is MNHEY and CDR2 SVGAGI. With 6 bases clipped from V and 8 bases from J, the junction kept 11 bases outside the gene matches. This CDR3 spans 14 amino acids. Profiling relied on immunoSEQ multiplex PCR, and the TCRdb table lists in-frame clones only, not all of them. This sample has fewer than 20,000 clones; roughly four fifths occur once, and the top ten carry over 40%. This clone was seen more than once but under ten times. Its specificity is not known. CD4+ T cells from unexposed donors were obtained before the COVID-19 pandemic (2011-2018). The cells were cultured for over eight days before CD4+ T cells were isolated. As cell numbers allowed, unexposed-donor CD4+ T cells faced SARS-CoV-2 S/N and four cold-coronavirus spikes. Half the medium was replaced with IL-2 medium on days 3 and 7.

The sample was CD4+ T cells from PBMCs, cultured in vitro. This chain joins TRBV6-5 and TRBJ1-2; 8 nucleotides agree with TRBD1. The sequence derives from a human donor in good health. The CDR3 region is CASRPGTGTYGYTF. In DNA, the CDR3 is TGTGCCAGCAGACCTGGGACAGGTACCTACGGCTACACCTTC.